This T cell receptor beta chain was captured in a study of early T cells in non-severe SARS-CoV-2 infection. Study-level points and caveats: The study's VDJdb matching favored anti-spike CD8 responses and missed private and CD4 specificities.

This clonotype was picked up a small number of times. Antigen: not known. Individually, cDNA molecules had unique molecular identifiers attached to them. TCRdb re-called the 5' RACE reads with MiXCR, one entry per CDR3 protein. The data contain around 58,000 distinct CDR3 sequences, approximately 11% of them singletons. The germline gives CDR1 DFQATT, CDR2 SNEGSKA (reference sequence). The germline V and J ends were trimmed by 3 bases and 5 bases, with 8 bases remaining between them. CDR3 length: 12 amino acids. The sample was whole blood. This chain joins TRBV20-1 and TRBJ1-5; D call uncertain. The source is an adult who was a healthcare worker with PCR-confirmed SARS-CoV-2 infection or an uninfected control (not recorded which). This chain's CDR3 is CSARELHQPQHF. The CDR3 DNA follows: TGCAGTGCTAGGGAACTCCATCAGCCCCAGCATTTT.